What follows are 24 T cell receptor beta chains derived from one specimen sequenced in a study of blood T cell repertoires in COVID-19. The repertoire was sequenced with immunoSEQ multiplex PCR; TCRdb's copy has only in-frame clones and lacks some. The repertoire holds fewer than 90,000 clones, 76% seen once, with 14% to 15% in the top ten. Sequences were obtained from peripheral blood. These receptors originate from a man aged 55 to 70 with COVID-19, enrolled during active disease.

The chain joins TRBV30 to TRBJ1-3; D is ambiguous. V was cut by 0 bases and J by 8 bases, with 5 bases left in between. Germline lookup yields CDR1 GTSNPN and CDR2 SVGIG (reference sequence). The CDR3 is made up of 11 amino acids. CDR3 sequence: CAWSVRDTIYF. CDR3 DNA: TGTGCCTGGAGTGTACGAGACACCATATATTTT.

V usage is TRBV7-2 and J usage is TRBJ2-1, with a weak D call TRBD1 (5 bases). The CDR3 totals 15 residues. Deletions cut 1 base from V and 4 bases from J, with 11 bases between. Germline values: CDR1 SGHTA, CDR2 FQGNSA. CDR3: CASSLGGRVYNEQFF. The CDR3 DNA reads TGTGCCAGCAGCTTAGGGGGCAGGGTTTACAATGAGCAGTTCTTC.

The chain has TRBV19 and TRBJ1-5; D not resolved. The V gene lost 3 bases and the J gene lost 5 bases, with 8 bases spanning the gap. The germline gives CDR1 LNHDA, CDR2 SQIVND (reference sequence). The CDR3 is 13 amino acids. CDR3 DNA: TGTGCCAGTAGTATGAAGCAGGATCAGCCCCAGCATTTT. This gives the protein CASSMKQDQPQHF.

In its sample, this clone was seen once. The genes are TRBV19 and TRBJ1-6; no firm D call. CDR1 is LNHDA and CDR2 is SQIVND in the germline V gene (reference sequence). V was clipped by 0 bases and J by 9 bases, with 12 bases between them. The CDR3 extends over 15 amino acids. CDR3 loop: CASSIEHPGISPLHF. The CDR3 bases are TGTGCCAGTAGTATAGAGCACCCGGGGATTTCACCCCTCCACTTT.

This clone has only a few counts. The V gene is TRBV19, the J gene TRBJ2-7; weak D call: TRBD1 (6 bases). The CDR3 totals 13 residues. V shed 6 bases and J shed 4 bases, with 13 bases lying between them. CDR1 is LNHDA, CDR2 SQIVND, per germline (reference sequence). Here the CDR3 reads CASRIPDSYEQYF. Here the CDR3 DNA reads TGTGCCAGTAGGATCCCGGACAGTTACGAGCAGTACTTC.

This chain joins TRBV25-1 and TRBJ1-6; the match to TRBD1 covers 7 bases. V dropped 4 bases and J dropped 14; count of bases not matched to a gene: 5. Germline CDR1 is MGHDK and CDR2 is SYGVNS. The CDR3 spans 12 residues. The CDR3 nucleotides read TGTGCCAGCAGTGTCAGGGGGGTAACCCTCCACTTT. Its translation is CASSVRGVTLHF.

The V call is TRBV5-4, the J call TRBJ1-6; 7 bases are a match to TRBD1. The V gene end was trimmed by 3 bases and the J gene end by 8 bases; junction bases not matched to a gene: 5. Germline-derived CDR1 and CDR2 are SGHNT and YYREEE (reference sequence). The CDR3 runs 14 residues. The CDR3 DNA is TGTGCCAGCAGCTGGGACAGCCGGGATTCACCCCTCCACTTT. This codes for CASSWDSRDSPLHF.

The genes are TRBV29-1 and TRBJ1-1; 7 nucleotides line up with TRBD1. The germline CDR1 and CDR2 sequences are SQVTM and ANQGSEA. This CDR3 contains 14 residues. CDR3 sequence: CRAAWTGRPTEAFF. Here the CDR3 DNA reads TGCAGAGCTGCCTGGACAGGAAGACCCACTGAAGCTTTCTTT.

The rearrangement links TRBV24-1 to TRBJ2-7, with TRBD1 matching over 8 bases. This CDR3 has 15 residues. After removal of 1 base from V and 3 bases from J, the junction contained 4 bases not matched to a gene. CDR1 is KGHDR, CDR2 SFDVKD, per germline. The CDR3 coding sequence is TGTGCCACCAGTGATTTTAGGACAGGGAGCTACGAGCAGTACTTC. Translated, it gives CATSDFRTGSYEQYF.

As regards this clone: A read error may produce the germline difference seen at one junction end. The chain has TRBV2 and TRBJ1-2; maybe TRBD1 (6 bases). The CDR3 covers 14 residues. The germline gives CDR1 SNHLY, CDR2 FYNNEI. The CDR3 region is CASTEQQGPYGYTF. The CDR3 coding sequence is TGTGCCAGCACTGAACAACAGGGACCCTATGGCTACACCTTC.

The chain is built from TRBV19 and TRBJ2-7, with 9 positions matching TRBD2. The germline V gene encodes CDR1 LNHDA and CDR2 SQIVND (reference sequence). The trim removed 7 bases at V and 3 bases at J, leaving 16 bases unmatched. The CDR3 contains 17 residues. The CDR3 loop is CASKLGTWTSESYEQYF. The CDR3 bases are TGTGCCAGTAAGTTAGGAACCTGGACTAGCGAGAGCTACGAGCAGTACTTC. Supplemented by reference TRBV19 and TRBJ2-7, the full variable domain reads DGGITQSPKYLFRKEGQNVTLSCEQNLNHDAMYWYRQDPGQGLRLIYYSQIVNDFQKGDIAEGYSVSREKKESFPLTVTSAQKNPTAFYLCASKLGTWTSESYEQYFGPGTRLTVT.

The chain carries TRBV29-1 and TRBJ2-1, with 13 positions matching TRBD2. Germline CDR1 SQVTM, CDR2 ANQGSEA. V shed 4 bases, J shed 8 bases, and the junction held 5 bases outside the gene matches. The CDR3 loop spans 14 amino acids. CDR3 sequence (DNA): TGCAGCGTTGGCGGACTAGCGGGAGCGGATGAGCAGTTCTTC. This codes for CSVGGLAGADEQFF.

The chain carries TRBV6-5 and TRBJ2-7, with a tentative D call TRBD1 (5 bases). The CDR3 sequence is 14 residues long. CDR1 is MNHEY and CDR2 is SVGAGI in the germline V gene. The V gene lost 4 bases and the J gene lost 2 bases, with 12 bases spanning the gap. CDR3 sequence reads: CASSLGWGTYEQYF. The DNA for the CDR3 is TGTGCCAGCAGTTTGGGGTGGGGCACCTACGAGCAGTACTTC.

The V and J genes are TRBV2 and TRBJ1-5; D not resolved. Per germline, CDR1 SNHLY and CDR2 FYNNEI. The CDR3 length is 12 residues. Trimming took 6 bases from V and 3 from J, leaving 6 bases between them. The DNA for the CDR3 is TGTGCCAGCAGCAGGAACAATCAGCCCCAGCATTTT. It specifies CASSRNNQPQHF.

The chain joins TRBV21-1 to TRBJ2-1; TRBD2, the D gene given by the table, was not confirmed from the DNA. TRBV21-1 is designated a pseudogene. The CDR3 has 15 amino acids. CDR3 nucleotides: TGTGCCATCCGCTTAGCGGGGGCCTCCTACAATGAGCAGTTCTTC. Encoded protein: CAIRLAGASYNEQFF.

A few counts support this clone. The J gene is TRBJ1-2, the V gene TRBV11-2; TRBD1 matches 7 bases. CDR3 size: 14 residues. With 2 bases clipped from V and 5 bases from J, the junction kept 5 bases outside the gene matches. Germline CDR1 reads SGHAT; CDR2 reads FQNNGV. The CDR3 loop is CASSLSTGMYGYTF. The CDR3 DNA sequence: TGTGCCAGCAGCTTATCGACAGGGATGTATGGCTACACCTTC.

The chain carries TRBV19 and TRBJ2-1; possible D gene TRBD1, 6 bases. Trimming stripped 10 bases from V and 8 bases from J, with 18 bases between. This CDR3 comprises 13 residues. Germline loops: CDR1 LNHDA, CDR2 SQIVND (reference sequence). The DNA of the CDR3 is TGTGCCACCTCCAACAGGGCCGGGGATGAGCAGTTCTTC. This sequence encodes CATSNRAGDEQFF.

The chain has TRBV30 and TRBJ1-3, with D perhaps TRBD1 (5 bases). Germline lookup yields CDR1 GTSNPN and CDR2 SVGIG (reference sequence). CDR3 size: 14 residues. V lost 1 base and J lost 4, with 11 bases in between. The CDR3 sequence is CAWSGGVGGNTIYF. DNA of the CDR3: TGTGCCTGGAGTGGGGGGGTGGGCGGAAACACCATATATTTT.

The rearrangement uses TRBV28 and TRBJ1-6; TRBD1 aligns across 10 bases. The J segment lost 8 bases and the V segment lost 4 bases, leaving 5 bases of the junction unmatched. The CDR3 has 15 amino acids. Per the germline V gene, CDR1 is MDHEN and CDR2 is SYDVKM. The CDR3 sequence: CASSSPGQGYSPLHF. DNA for the CDR3: TGTGCCAGCAGTTCCCCGGGACAGGGGTATTCACCCCTCCACTTT.

This clone appeared once. The genes are TRBV6-6 and TRBJ1-1; D is unresolved. The germline V gene encodes CDR1 MNHNY and CDR2 SVGAGI (reference sequence). The CDR3 has 15 residues. Between the trimmed V and J ends, which lost 0 bases and 4 bases, there was a span of 12 bases. In DNA, the CDR3 is TGTGCCAGCAGTTACTCCCCCCGAGAGGGCACTGAAGCTTTCTTT. The encoded protein is CASSYSPREGTEAFF.

The chain uses TRBV7-2 and TRBJ2-3, with 7 positions matching TRBD2. This CDR3 comprises 19 residues. The J segment lost 0 bases and the V segment lost 4 bases, leaving 16 bases of the junction unmatched. From germline, CDR1 is SGHTA and CDR2 FQGNSA. The CDR3 DNA reads as TGTGCCAGCAGCTATTGGGGCGTAGCGGGCTCCTCTAGCACAGATACGCAGTATTTT. Its translation is CASSYWGVAGSSSTDTQYF.

This clone was observed a handful of times. This sequence joins TRBV7-3 and TRBJ2-7, with 7 bases matching TRBD2. Germline CDR1 is SGHTA and CDR2 is FQGTGA. Germline trimming cut 4 bases from V and 0 bases from J; bases unmatched to any gene: 3. The CDR3 runs to 14 residues. CDR3 DNA sequence: TGTGCCAGCAGCTCCGGCGGGAGCTCCTACGAGCAGTACTTC. Its translation: CASSSGGSSYEQYF.

This clone has more than one count but fewer than ten. The chain employs TRBV9 and TRBJ1-1; 11 bases are a match to TRBD1. The CDR3 has 14 residues. Germline CDR1 SGDLS, CDR2 YYNGEE. The V gene end was trimmed by 0 bases and the J gene end by 11 bases; junction bases not matched to a gene: 6. The CDR3 loop reads CASSVGGTGGEAFF. CDR3 bases: TGTGCCAGCAGCGTAGGTGGGACAGGGGGAGAGGCTTTCTTT.

The CDR3, as DNA: TGTGCCAGCAGCTTAAAACTAGCGGGCGGGGAGCAGTACTTC. Protein product: CASSLKLAGGEQYF. The rearrangement joins TRBV11-3 to TRBJ2-7; 9 nucleotides align to TRBD2. Trimming at V came to 2 bases and at J to 7 bases, leaving 6 bases not matched to a gene. CDR3 size: 14 residues. Germline V gives CDR1 SGHNT, CDR2 YENEEA.